This TCR beta chain was recorded in a study of a mutant IDH1 vaccine in newly diagnosed glioma. Study context: Earlier treatment was radiotherapy, temozolomide, or both, with most getting both. Study observations and caveats: Across multiple MHC alleles, approximately 93% of patients had vaccine-induced responses.

The CDR3 has 15 amino acids. Germline assignment: CDR1 MNHNY and CDR2 SVGAGI (reference sequence). Trimming cost V 6 bases and J 4 bases, with 17 bases left between them. Regarding time point: week 23, last vaccination. Vaccinated patients received 300 ug of mutant IDH1 20-mer peptide per dose, with topical imiquimod. As regards this clone: As yet, its antigen is unknown.

The table came from immunoSEQ multiplex PCR; TCRdb's copy has only in-frame clones and leaves some out. This sample has tens of thousands of clones, with about 81% found just once. The clonotype was recovered from a woman between 40 and 55 years old with glioma. Some clones in this sample may be carry-over from other donors' samples. The genes are TRBV6-6 and TRBJ2-3, with D possibly matching TRBD1 (7 bases). Material: PBMCs, obtained from a glioma patient whose treatment included an IDH1 peptide vaccine. The CDR3 loop reads CASRTGTPPPDTQYF. The CDR3 DNA follows: TGTGCCAGCAGGACAGGGACTCCGCCCCCAGATACGCAGTATTTT.